This T cell receptor (beta chain) was identified in a study of blood T cell repertoires in COVID-19. The overall study: The United States, Italy and Spain supplied acute and convalescent COVID-19 samples. PBMCs, B-cell-depleted T cells, or T cells provided the cDNA or gDNA that made up the material.

The CDR3 extends over 15 amino acids. Looked up from germline, CDR1 is SGHRS and CDR2 is YFSETQ. V shed 1 base and J 5 bases; nucleotides not matched to a gene: 3. Under the authors' procedure: Quantification of nucleated cells was approximated via reference gene primer amplification. Measured with immunoSEQ multiplex PCR; TCRdb has only the in-frame clones, and not every one. V, J and clone size reflect that table, while D and trimming were determined from the DNA. The data hold about 76,000 clones, with roughly 81% observed a single time. The chain is built from TRBV5-1 and TRBJ2-2, with 9 bases aligning to TRBD1. The receptor was isolated from a man aged 60 to 75 with COVID-19, enrolled during active disease. The sequencing sample was made of peripheral blood. The CDR3 nucleotides read TGCGCCAGCAGCTTGAGGACAGGGGAAACCGGGGAGCTGTTTTTT. Amino acid sequence: CASSLRTGETGELFF.